The 5 T cell receptor beta chains listed next were all sequenced from one sample in a study of CD8+CD57+ T cells in acquired aplastic anemia. Investigators profiled TCR beta VDJ and CDR3 from genomic DNA template. In TCRdb, the reads were re-called with MiXCR into one record per CDR3 protein. The sample holds approximately 300,000 distinct CDR3 sequences, roughly 61% seen once. Patients sequenced had flow cytometry evidence of CD8+CD57+ cell expansion. Source material: sorted CD4+, CD8+, or CD8+CD57+ T cells (not recorded which) from PBMCs. These receptor sequences come from a human donor with aplastic anemia.

This clonotype is a singleton in its sample. The chain carries TRBV10-1 and TRBJ2-1, with 9 bases identical to TRBD1. Germline lookup yields CDR1 WNHNN and CDR2 SYGVQD (reference sequence). V was pared by 4 bases and J by 3 bases, with 4 bases of the junction left unmatched. This CDR3 has 15 residues. The CDR3 reads CASSATGGVYNEQFF. The CDR3 DNA reads as TGCGCCAGCAGTGCGACAGGGGGGGTCTACAATGAGCAGTTCTTC.

The chain combines TRBV7-6 with TRBJ2-2, with TRBD2 matching 12 bases. With V trimmed by 5 bases and J by 6 bases, 13 bases remained unmatched. The CDR3 contains 18 residues. CDR1 is SGHVS and CDR2 is FNYEAQ in the germline V gene. The CDR3 loop reads CASSAMPSGRAEAGELFF. DNA for the CDR3: TGTGCCAGCAGCGCAATGCCTAGCGGGAGGGCCGAGGCCGGGGAGCTGTTTTTT.

This clonotype was observed many times. The chain couples TRBV3-1 to TRBJ1-1, with unresolved D. V dropped 3 bases and J dropped 1 base, with 6 bases sitting between them. Germline V gene sequence: CDR1 LGHDT, CDR2 YNNKEL (reference sequence). The CDR3 consists of 13 residues. CDR3 nucleotides: TGTGCCAGCAGCCAGCAAAGGAACACTGAAGCTTTCTTT. Protein product: CASSQQRNTEAFF. The variable domain in full, completed from reference TRBV3-1 and TRBJ1-1, reads DTAVSQTPKYLVTQMGNDKSIKCEQNLGHDTMYWYKQDSKKFLKIMFSYNNKELIINETVPNRFSPKSPDKAHLNLHINSLELGDSAVYFCASSQQRNTEAFFGQGTRLTVV.

This rearrangement joins TRBV10-3 to TRBJ1-3; D remains unclear. Germline V gene sequence: CDR1 ENHRY, CDR2 SYGVKD. V was shortened by 0 bases and J by 0 bases, with 6 bases between the two germline ends. There are 15 residues in the CDR3. The CDR3 sequence is CAISESASSGNTIYF. The DNA for the CDR3 is TGTGCCATCAGTGAGTCGGCGAGCTCTGGAAACACCATATATTTT.

This chain's CDR3 is CASSLPFVAEAFF. The CDR3 DNA follows: TGTGCCAGCAGCCTCCCTTTTGTAGCTGAAGCTTTCTTT. The chain employs TRBV7-9 and TRBJ1-1; no firm D call. From germline, CDR1 is SEHNR and CDR2 FQNEAQ (reference sequence). With 5 bases removed from V and 6 bases from J, the gap between germline ends came to 13 bases. This CDR3 comprises 13 residues.